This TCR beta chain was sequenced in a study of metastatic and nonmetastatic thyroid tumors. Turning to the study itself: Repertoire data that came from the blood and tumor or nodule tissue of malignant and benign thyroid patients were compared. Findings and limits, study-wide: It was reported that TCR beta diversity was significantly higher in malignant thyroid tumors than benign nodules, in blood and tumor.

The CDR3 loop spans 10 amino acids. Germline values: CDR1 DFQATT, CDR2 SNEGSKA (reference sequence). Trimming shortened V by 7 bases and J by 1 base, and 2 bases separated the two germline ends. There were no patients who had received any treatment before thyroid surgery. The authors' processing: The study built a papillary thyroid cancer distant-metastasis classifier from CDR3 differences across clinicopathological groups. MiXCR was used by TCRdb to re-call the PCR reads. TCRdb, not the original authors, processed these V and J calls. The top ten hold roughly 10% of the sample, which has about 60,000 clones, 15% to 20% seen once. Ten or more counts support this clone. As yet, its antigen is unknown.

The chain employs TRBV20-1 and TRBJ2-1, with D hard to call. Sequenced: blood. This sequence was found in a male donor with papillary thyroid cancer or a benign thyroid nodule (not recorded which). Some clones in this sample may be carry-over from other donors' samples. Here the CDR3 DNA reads TGCAGTGTGTCCTACAATGAGCAGTTCTTC. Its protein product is CSVSYNEQFF.